The present TCR beta chain was sequenced within a study of blood T cell repertoires in COVID-19 (dated by TCRdb to the early 2020s). Looking at the study overall: Samples from collaborators originated in the United States, Italy and Spain and spanned both the acute and convalescent phases of COVID-19. The prospective study material was composed of cDNA or gDNA derived from T cells, B-cell-depleted T cells, or PBMCs. Subjects who had been exposed to COVID-19, were actively infected with it, or had recovered from it provided the deeply sampled blood TCRbeta repertoires that made up the dataset. The repertoires were released in a freely available public database intended as a resource for research on the immune response to SARS-CoV-2. Samples were obtained from the ongoing ImmuneRACE study (first 160 participants) and from 1,254 subjects provided by 6 global collaborators. Sample metadata almost always included a de-identified subject ID, COVID-19 status, age in years and sex. HLA class I and class II types, where available, came from metadata supplied by the sample provider rather than from assay-based typing.

Each collaborating institution followed its own protocols to collect whole blood in K2EDTA tubes. For TCRbeta analysis, collaborators shipped samples in one of three forms: frozen whole blood, isolated PBMCs, or DNA extracted from either of those sample types. The immunoSEQ Assay, a bias-controlled multiplex PCR, was used to amplify TCRbeta CDR3 regions from genomic DNA. The paper's processing steps were these. Within the assay, amplification of reference gene primers was used to estimate how many nucleated cells each sample contained. Sequence reads were collapsed and filtered to measure the absolute abundance of every unique TCRbeta CDR3 rearrangement. For each sample, productive Simpson clonality was calculated as the square root of Simpson's diversity index over productive rearrangements. TCRdb carries this immuneACCESS record with in-frame sequences only. Its versions omit some clonotypes, under half of them owing to an unresolved V gene in the studies checked, with the rest unexplained. The V and J calls and clone size are taken from that table; D and trimming were inferred from the DNA. The sample table records 200,000 or so clones; 70% to 85% of these occur just once. Clones ranked in the top ten supply 6% to 8% of the sample.

The germline V gene encodes CDR1 SEHNR and CDR2 FQNEAQ (reference sequence). The CDR3 starts with the cysteine, ends with the phenylalanine, and has 16 residues. Only the CDR3 portion is preserved as DNA: 48 bases, with reading frame beginning at the first base. Unmatched junction bases come to 6, with V trimmed by 1 base and J by 5 bases. On this clone itself: There is no known antigen for this receptor. No base-level quality is on record; no much larger clone is a single base apart.

The full study reports these points: The quantity of clinical and demographic metadata differed by source and by participant and was supplied without curation.

The TCR comes from a human donor with acute or convalescent COVID-19. The donor label of this sample is uncertain. The sample comprised peripheral blood. The chain links TRBV7-9 with TRBJ2-1; a stretch of 9 junction bases matches TRBD1. The CDR3 here reads CASSLVTGGIHNEQFF. Here is the DNA: TGTGCCAGCAGCTTAGTGACAGGGGGAATCCACAATGAGCAGTTCTTC.